These 30 T cell receptor beta chains originate from one sample sequenced in a study of yellow fever vaccine responses in identical twins. TCRdb reanalysed the RT-PCR reads using MiXCR and keeps one entry per CDR3 protein. The data hold under 950 distinct CDR3 sequences, with approximately 89% observed a single time. The sequencing here drew on T cells from blood (PBMCs), unsorted or a sorted subset (not recorded which), taken before or after yellow fever vaccination (not recorded which). These receptor sequences come from a female donor who received the yellow fever vaccine.

This chain uses TRBV29-1 with TRBJ2-1, with D unclear. Per germline, CDR1 SQVTM and CDR2 ANQGSEA. Deletions cut 4 bases from V and 4 bases from J, with 5 bases between. The CDR3 length is 11 residues. The CDR3 sequence: CSVATYNEQFF. CDR3 bases: TGCAGCGTTGCTACATACAATGAGCAGTTCTTC.

The gene calls are TRBV12-3 or TRBV12-4 and TRBJ2-3, with no clear D. V shed 1 base and J shed 2 bases, with 16 bases lying between them. The CDR3 covers 17 residues. The CDR3, as DNA: TGTGCCAGCAGTTTAGATGCCAGAATAAAGAACACAGATACGCAGTATTTT. As protein: CASSLDARIKNTDTQYF.

The chain links TRBV7-2 to TRBJ2-3; 9 bases match TRBD2. The J segment lost 2 bases and the V segment lost 0 bases, leaving 12 bases of the junction unmatched. The CDR3 runs to 19 residues. CDR1 and CDR2 (germline): SGHTA, FQGNSA. This chain's CDR3 is CASSLARMAGGLTTDTQYF. The CDR3 region has the DNA TGTGCCAGCAGCTTAGCGCGGATGGCGGGGGGGTTAACCACAGATACGCAGTATTTT.

This clonotype was seen more than once but under ten times. The chain couples TRBV15 to TRBJ2-7; the D is unclear. Germline values: CDR1 LNHNV, CDR2 YYDKDF (reference sequence). V lost 0 bases to trimming and J lost 2 bases, with 5 bases between them. The CDR3 runs 13 residues. The CDR3 DNA reads as TGTGCCACCAGCAGAGACAGCGCCTACGAGCAGTACTTC. Translating gives CATSRDSAYEQYF.

The chain recombines TRBV10-1 with TRBJ1-6; D call uncertain. CDR1 is WNHNN, CDR2 SYGVQD, per germline (reference sequence). This CDR3 has 15 residues. V was cut by 6 bases and J by 7 bases, with 16 bases left in between. CDR3 in amino acids: CASSPTTSLNSPLHF. In DNA form, the CDR3 reads TGCGCCAGCAGCCCGACGACAAGCCTCAATTCACCCCTCCACTTT.

This clonotype appeared a single time. This sequence joins TRBV6-6 and TRBJ1-4, with D unclear. Trimming pared 10 bases from V and 5 bases from J, leaving 14 bases between. CDR3 size: 13 residues. Germline CDR1 reads MNHNY; CDR2 reads SVGAGI (reference sequence). CDR3 sequence (DNA): TGTGCCAATTCCAGGAACTTGAATGAAAAACTGTTTTTT. As protein: CANSRNLNEKLFF.

V and J are TRBV3-1 and TRBJ1-1; TRBD1 might be the D (5 bases). Per the germline V gene, CDR1 is LGHDT and CDR2 is YNNKEL (reference sequence). The length of the CDR3 is 13 residues. V was cut by 1 base and J by 4 bases, with 7 bases left in between. CDR3 coding DNA: TGTGCCAGCAGCCAAGCTAGGGGCACTGAAGCTTTCTTT. Translated: CASSQARGTEAFF.

The chain couples TRBV27 to TRBJ2-2; no definite D call. The CDR3 is 11 amino acids. Deletions cut 3 bases from V and 8 bases from J, with 4 bases between. Germline V gene lookup returns CDR1 MNHEY and CDR2 SMNVEV (reference sequence). The CDR3 spells CASSFAGELFF. CDR3 coding DNA: TGTGCCAGCAGTTTCGCTGGGGAGCTGTTTTTT.

The V gene is TRBV10-3, the J gene TRBJ2-6; the D is unclear. V gave up 7 bases and J gave up 0 bases, with 7 bases separating them. Germline V lookup: CDR1 ENHRY, CDR2 SYGVKD. There are 14 residues in the CDR3. The CDR3 sequence: CAIMRSSGANVLTF. CDR3 DNA: TGTGCCATCATGAGGTCCTCTGGGGCCAACGTCCTGACTTTC.

The V call is TRBV15, the J call TRBJ1-1; D might be TRBD1 (6 bases). Deletions cut 5 bases from V and 2 bases from J, with 12 bases between. The germline V gene has CDR1 LNHNV and CDR2 YYDKDF (reference sequence). This CDR3 region has 14 residues. CDR3 DNA sequence: TGTGCCACCAGCGGCTGGGACACCAACACTGAAGCTTTCTTT. This encodes CATSGWDTNTEAFF.

The chain couples TRBV5-5 to TRBJ2-2; TRBD2 might be the D (5 bases). The germline V and J ends were trimmed by 4 bases and 1 base, with 14 bases remaining between them. CDR3 length equals 16 residues. The germline gives CDR1 SGHKS, CDR2 YYEKEE (reference sequence). CDR3 bases: TGTGCCAGCAGCCCCGGACTGTATCAGAACACCGGGGAGCTGTTTTTT. Translation: CASSPGLYQNTGELFF.

For this clonotype: The junction differs from germline at one of its ends, possibly a read error. The genes are TRBV10-1 and TRBJ1-5; D may be TRBD1 (6 bases). Per germline, CDR1 WNHNN and CDR2 SYGVQD (reference sequence). This CDR3 contains 16 residues. The CDR3 protein is CASSEGGLFGNQPQHF. The CDR3 DNA follows: TGCGCCAGTAGTGAGGGGGGCCTCTTTGGCAATCAGCCCCAGCATTTT.

V usage is TRBV15 and J usage is TRBJ2-5; weak D call: TRBD2 (6 bases). V was clipped by 1 base and J by 4 bases, with 7 bases between them. Germline V gene sequence: CDR1 LNHNV, CDR2 YYDKDF (reference sequence). This CDR3 contains 13 residues. Here the CDR3 reads CATSRAAGETQYF. CDR3 DNA: TGTGCCACCAGCAGAGCAGCGGGAGAGACCCAGTACTTC.

The chain recombines TRBV5-1 with TRBJ1-6; D remains unclear. V was cut by 4 bases and J by 0 bases, with 14 bases left in between. Germline V gene lookup returns CDR1 SGHRS and CDR2 YFSETQ. CDR3 length: 17 amino acids. The CDR3 region is CASSRQETSSYNSPLHF. The CDR3 nucleotides read TGCGCCAGCAGCCGCCAGGAAACGAGCTCCTATAATTCACCCCTCCACTTT.

The rearrangement uses TRBV2 and TRBJ2-2, with TRBD2 matching 10 bases. The ends lost 4 bases at V and 5 bases at J; junction bases unmatched: 1. The CDR3 consists of 14 residues. Germline V lookup: CDR1 SNHLY, CDR2 FYNNEI. CDR3 bases: TGTGCCAGCAGTGTACTAGCGGGGACCGGGGAGCTGTTTTTT. Translated, it gives CASSVLAGTGELFF. The entire variable domain, with the rest obtained from reference TRBV2 and TRBJ2-2, is as follows: EPEVTQTPSHQVTQMGQEVILRCVPISNHLYFYWYRQILGQKVEFLVSFYNNEISEKSEIFDDQFSVERPDGSNFTLKIRSTKLEDSAMYFCASSVLAGTGELFFGEGSRLTVL.

This chain links TRBV19 with TRBJ2-1; D not certain. The germline gives CDR1 LNHDA, CDR2 SQIVND (reference sequence). There are 12 residues in the CDR3. V lost 5 bases to trimming and J lost 10 bases, with 12 bases between them. DNA of the CDR3: TGTGCCAGTAGTGCCATAGCATGGGAGCAGTTCTTC. Residues: CASSAIAWEQFF.

The chain recombines TRBV3-1 with TRBJ2-1, with a weak D call TRBD1 (5 bases). There are 12 residues in the CDR3. With 4 bases removed from V and 15 bases from J, the gap between germline ends came to 16 bases. Per germline, CDR1 LGHDT and CDR2 YNNKEL (reference sequence). The CDR3 region has the DNA TGTGCCAGCAGCCTGAACCGGCAGGGCACGTTCTTC. It codes for CASSLNRQGTFF.

V and J are TRBV27 and TRBJ2-5; tentatively, D is TRBD2 (6 bases). Germline V gene lookup returns CDR1 MNHEY and CDR2 SMNVEV (reference sequence). The CDR3 has 13 residues. V shed 5 bases and J shed 5 bases, with 12 bases lying between them. This CDR3 reads CASSPLRGETQYF. DNA for the CDR3: TGTGCCAGCAGTCCGCTCCGGGGGGAGACCCAGTACTTC.

The chain couples TRBV11-1 to TRBJ2-7; 8 bases line up with TRBD1. The CDR3 length is 14 residues. After removal of 3 bases from V and 3 bases from J, the junction contained 4 bases not matched to a gene. Germline CDR1 SGHAT, CDR2 FQDESV (reference sequence). The CDR3 is CASSLGQVDYEQYF. CDR3 sequence (DNA): TGTGCCAGCAGCTTGGGACAGGTCGACTACGAGCAGTACTTC.

The chain combines TRBV12-3 or TRBV12-4 with TRBJ1-6, with no clear D. The CDR3 contains 14 residues. Trimming took 5 bases from V and 7 from J, leaving 12 bases between them. CDR3 sequence (DNA): TGTGCCAGCAGTCCGGGCCGCCCGAATTCACCCCTCCACTTT. This gives the protein CASSPGRPNSPLHF.

The chain uses TRBV7-8 and TRBJ1-1; D unresolved. Germline loops: CDR1 SGHVS, CDR2 FQNEAQ. Trimming stripped 5 bases from V and 5 bases from J, with 9 bases between. The CDR3 is 12 amino acids. The CDR3 nucleotides are TGTGCCAGCAGCCCACGGAAAACTGAAGCTTTCTTT. Translating it yields CASSPRKTEAFF.

This rearrangement joins TRBV7-2 to TRBJ2-7, with TRBD2 matching over 9 bases. With 1 base clipped from V and 3 bases from J, the junction kept 10 bases outside the gene matches. The CDR3 has 17 amino acids. Germline CDR1 SGHTA, CDR2 FQGNSA. In DNA form, the CDR3 reads TGTGCCAGCAGCTTAGTTCATCATGGCGGGGGGGTCTACGAGCAGTACGTC. Its protein is CASSLVHHGGGVYEQYV.

The chain employs TRBV10-3 and TRBJ1-2, with TRBD1 matching 7 bases. Germline CDR1 ENHRY, CDR2 SYGVKD. CDR3 length: 14 residues. Germline trimming cut 2 bases from V and 9 bases from J; bases unmatched to any gene: 9. The CDR3, as DNA: TGTGCCATCAGTGAGCCCGACAGGGATGAGCGCTACACCTTC. As protein: CAISEPDRDERYTF.

This chain joins TRBV11-3 and TRBJ2-1, with 8 bases identical to TRBD1. Trimming cost V 5 bases and J 7 bases; bases outside gene matches: 13. Germline lookup yields CDR1 SGHNT and CDR2 YENEEA. This CDR3 contains 16 residues. CDR3 loop: CASSPRDRPNGNEQFF. The CDR3 nucleotides read TGTGCCAGCAGCCCAAGGGACAGGCCCAATGGGAATGAGCAGTTCTTC.

This clonotype was detected once. This chain links TRBV5-1 with TRBJ2-1, with 12 bases aligning to TRBD2. The V segment lost 3 bases and the J segment 7 bases; nucleotides outside the gene matches: 5. Germline V gives CDR1 SGHRS, CDR2 YFSETQ. This CDR3 spans 15 amino acids. CDR3 sequence reads: CASSWGLAGRNEQFF. In nucleotides, the CDR3 is TGCGCCAGCAGCTGGGGACTAGCGGGCCGGAATGAGCAGTTCTTC.

This chain links TRBV6-1 with TRBJ2-1; 13 bases are shared with TRBD2. With 6 bases clipped from V and 2 bases from J, the junction kept 7 bases outside the gene matches. The CDR3 is 17 residues long. Germline loops: CDR1 MNHNS, CDR2 SASEGT. The CDR3, as DNA: TGTGCCAGCAGACCTGGACTAGCGGGAGTTACCTACAATGAGCAGTTCTTC. This sequence encodes CASRPGLAGVTYNEQFF.

The chain has TRBV20-1 and TRBJ2-4; 10 bases agree with TRBD1. Per the germline V gene, CDR1 is DFQATT and CDR2 is SNEGSKA (reference sequence). V lost 6 bases, J lost 4 bases, and 3 bases stayed unmatched. This CDR3 contains 13 residues. CDR3 sequence: CSAWDRGKNIQYF. The CDR3, as DNA: TGCAGTGCCTGGGACAGGGGAAAAAACATTCAGTACTTC.

The V call is TRBV11-2, the J call TRBJ2-2, with a weak D call TRBD1 (6 bases). Germline loops: CDR1 SGHAT, CDR2 FQNNGV. The CDR3 is made up of 12 amino acids. The CDR3 bases are TGTGCTTCAGGGGTCGGCACCGGGGAGCTGTTTTTT. It yields the protein CASGVGTGELFF.

V is TRBV11-3 and J is TRBJ2-3; D gene ambiguous. The length of the CDR3 is 12 residues. From germline, CDR1 is SGHNT and CDR2 YENEEA. Trimming stripped 5 bases from V and 9 bases from J, with 12 bases between. CDR3 DNA: TGTGCCAGCAGCGCCGATGGGTACACGCAGTATTTT. Its protein product is CASSADGYTQYF. Full variable domain (rest looked up from reference TRBV11-3 and TRBJ2-3): EAGVVQSPRYKIIEKKQPVAFWCNPISGHNTLYWYLQNLGQGPELLIRYENEEAVDDSQLPKDRFSAERLKGVDSTLKIQPAELGDSAVYLCASSADGYTQYFGPGTRLTVL.

The V gene is TRBV12-3 or TRBV12-4, the J gene TRBJ2-3; no reliable D call. The CDR3 loop spans 11 amino acids. V was shortened by 7 bases and J by 2 bases, with 4 bases between the two germline ends. CDR3 amino acids: CASTHTDTQYF. CDR3 coding DNA: TGTGCCAGCACCCACACAGATACGCAGTATTTT.